The rows below give T cell receptor beta chains drawn from one sample of a study of blood T cell repertoires in COVID-19. Data came from immunoSEQ multiplex PCR; TCRdb stores just in-frame clones and leaves some out. The sample lists roughly 280,000 clones, around 90% occurring once. Source material: PBMCs or T cells enriched from blood (not recorded which). The receptors were gathered from a woman under 40 with acute COVID-19. Each CDR3 is given with its conserved first and last residue. D genes are given only for firm matches. Clone size is stated in some rows and not others, as once, few, many or a class when expanded.

j_call: TRBJ2-7; d_call: TRBD2; clone_size: -; v_call: TRBV3-1/TRBV3-2; cdr3_nt: TGTGCCAGCAGCCAAGATGGATTAGCGGGAGGGGGCGGCGAGCAGTACTTC; cdr3_aa: CASSQDGLAGGGGEQYF
j_call: TRBJ2-1; d_call: TRBD2; clone_size: -; v_call: TRBV7-6; cdr3_nt: TGTGCCAGCAGCCATAAGACTAGCGGGATTTTATATGAGCAGTTCTTC; cdr3_aa: CASSHKTSGILYEQFF
j_call: TRBJ2-1; d_call: -; clone_size: -; v_call: TRBV2; cdr3_nt: TGTGCCAGCAGTGAGAGTCTCCCATCATCAGGTGAGCAGTTCTTC; cdr3_aa: CASSESLPSSGEQFF
j_call: TRBJ1-1; d_call: -; clone_size: -; v_call: TRBV6-5; cdr3_nt: TGTGCCAGCAGTTACTCCCCGGGGAACACTGAAGCTTTCTTT; cdr3_aa: CASSYSPGNTEAFF
j_call: TRBJ1-2; d_call: TRBD1; clone_size: -; v_call: TRBV3-1/TRBV3-2; cdr3_nt: TGTGCCAGCAGCGCGGGACAGAACTATGGCTACACCTTC; cdr3_aa: CASSAGQNYGYTF
j_call: TRBJ2-3; d_call: -; clone_size: -; v_call: TRBV5-1; cdr3_nt: TGCGCCAGCAGCAAGGCGGGACAGATTATCACAGATACGCAGTATTTT; cdr3_aa: CASSKAGQIITDTQYF
j_call: TRBJ2-2; d_call: -; clone_size: -; v_call: TRBV7-3; cdr3_nt: TGTGCCAGCAGCCCGTTAGTCACCGGGGAGCTGTTTTTT; cdr3_aa: CASSPLVTGELFF
j_call: TRBJ1-1; d_call: TRBD1; clone_size: -; v_call: TRBV6-5; cdr3_nt: TGTGCCAGCAGCAGGGACAGTCGGACTGAAGCTTTCTTT; cdr3_aa: CASSRDSRTEAFF
j_call: TRBJ2-3; d_call: -; clone_size: -; v_call: TRBV4-1; cdr3_nt: TGCGCCAGCAGCCAAGGGGTGGGAGAGCACATGGATACGCAGTATTTT; cdr3_aa: CASSQGVGEHMDTQYF
j_call: TRBJ1-6; d_call: TRBD1; clone_size: -; v_call: TRBV18; cdr3_nt: TGTGCCAGCCAAGGGGACAGATCTTCACCCCTCCACTTT; cdr3_aa: CASQGDRSSPLHF
j_call: TRBJ2-7; d_call: -; clone_size: -; v_call: TRBV14; cdr3_nt: TGTGCCAGCAGCCAAGATGCCAGGACCTACGAGCAGTACTTC; cdr3_aa: CASSQDARTYEQYF
j_call: TRBJ1-6; d_call: TRBD1; clone_size: -; v_call: TRBV19; cdr3_nt: TGTGCCACCCGACAGGGGGCGGAAAATTCACCCCTCCACTTT; cdr3_aa: CATRQGAENSPLHF
j_call: TRBJ1-5; d_call: -; clone_size: -; v_call: TRBV28; cdr3_nt: TGTGCCAGCATTGGGGGGAATCAGCCCCAGCATTTT; cdr3_aa: CASIGGNQPQHF
j_call: TRBJ1-4; d_call: -; clone_size: -; v_call: TRBV4-1; cdr3_nt: TGCGCCAGCAGCCCCGACAGAAGTAATGAAAAACTGTTTTTT; cdr3_aa: CASSPDRSNEKLFF
j_call: TRBJ2-2; d_call: TRBD1; clone_size: -; v_call: TRBV18; cdr3_nt: TGTGCCAGCTCGTCGGGACAGGGGATTTCCGGGGAGCTGTTTTTT; cdr3_aa: CASSSGQGISGELFF
j_call: TRBJ1-6; d_call: -; clone_size: -; v_call: TRBV18; cdr3_nt: TGTGCCAGCTCACTCCGGGACACAAATTCACCCCTCCACTTT; cdr3_aa: CASSLRDTNSPLHF
j_call: TRBJ1-1; d_call: TRBD1; clone_size: -; v_call: TRBV3-1/TRBV3-2; cdr3_nt: TGTGCCAGCACACATTCGGACAGGGGGAACACTGAAGCTTTCTTT; cdr3_aa: CASTHSDRGNTEAFF
j_call: TRBJ1-2; d_call: -; clone_size: -; v_call: TRBV28; cdr3_nt: TGTGCCAGCAGCCTAAACCGAGAAGTCGGAGGTGGCTACACCTTC; cdr3_aa: CASSLNREVGGGYTF
j_call: TRBJ2-5; d_call: TRBD2; clone_size: -; v_call: TRBV27; cdr3_nt: TGTGCCAGCAGTTTATCGACTAGCGGGAGTCCAGAGACCCAGTACTTC; cdr3_aa: CASSLSTSGSPETQYF
j_call: TRBJ2-3; d_call: TRBD2; clone_size: -; v_call: TRBV19; cdr3_nt: TGTGCCAGTAGTATAACTAGCGGAGCCACAGATACGCAGTATTTT; cdr3_aa: CASSITSGATDTQYF
j_call: TRBJ2-7; d_call: TRBD2; clone_size: -; v_call: TRBV6-5; cdr3_nt: TGTGCCAGCAGTTACTCGGGACTGGGAGGGTACGAGCAGTACTTC; cdr3_aa: CASSYSGLGGYEQYF
j_call: TRBJ2-1; d_call: TRBD2; clone_size: -; v_call: TRBV10-3; cdr3_nt: TGTGCCATCAGTCCCGGGATGACTAGCGGGAGGGAAACTGAGCAGTTCTTC; cdr3_aa: CAISPGMTSGRETEQFF
j_call: TRBJ1-1; d_call: -; clone_size: -; v_call: TRBV30; cdr3_nt: TGTGCCTGGAGTTTAGGGAGAGGCACTGAAGCTTTCTTT; cdr3_aa: CAWSLGRGTEAFF
j_call: TRBJ2-7; d_call: TRBD2; clone_size: -; v_call: TRBV14; cdr3_nt: TGTGCCAGCAGGGGACTAGCGGACGAGCAGTACTTC; cdr3_aa: CASRGLADEQYF
j_call: TRBJ1-1; d_call: TRBD1; clone_size: -; v_call: TRBV5-6; cdr3_nt: TGTGCCAGCAGTCTGGGACAGCTCGAAGCTTTCTTT; cdr3_aa: CASSLGQLEAFF
j_call: TRBJ2-3; d_call: TRBD2; clone_size: once; v_call: TRBV2; cdr3_nt: TGTGCCAGTTCCGTGGGACTAGCGGGAAGCACAGATACGCAGTATTTT; cdr3_aa: CASSVGLAGSTDTQYF
j_call: TRBJ2-7; d_call: TRBD2; clone_size: few; v_call: TRBV6-5; cdr3_nt: TGTGCCAGCGCGGGGGATGGGCCCTACGAGCAGTACTTC; cdr3_aa: CASAGDGPYEQYF
j_call: TRBJ2-7; d_call: TRBD2; clone_size: -; v_call: TRBV11-2; cdr3_nt: TGTGCCAGCAGCCTCGCCCCGCGGGAGGAGCACGAGCAGTACTTC; cdr3_aa: CASSLAPREEHEQYF
j_call: TRBJ2-7; d_call: -; clone_size: -; v_call: TRBV5-1; cdr3_nt: TGCGCCAGCAGCTTGTTGGGAGTGGGCTACGAGCAGTACTTC; cdr3_aa: CASSLLGVGYEQYF
j_call: TRBJ2-1; d_call: -; clone_size: -; v_call: TRBV27; cdr3_nt: TGTGCCAGCAGTCCATCGTGGACAGCTTACAATGAGCAGTTCTTC; cdr3_aa: CASSPSWTAYNEQFF
j_call: TRBJ1-6; d_call: -; clone_size: -; v_call: TRBV5-1; cdr3_nt: TGCGCCAGCAGCTTGTCGGGGAATTCACCCCTCCACTTT; cdr3_aa: CASSLSGNSPLHF
j_call: TRBJ2-7; d_call: -; clone_size: -; v_call: TRBV29-1; cdr3_nt: TGCAGCGTTGCCCATGCTGAGAGCTCCTACGAGCAGTACTTC; cdr3_aa: CSVAHAESSYEQYF
j_call: TRBJ1-6; d_call: -; clone_size: -; v_call: TRBV7-3; cdr3_nt: TGTGCCAGCAGCTTATACACTAATAATTCACCCCTCCACTTT; cdr3_aa: CASSLYTNNSPLHF
j_call: TRBJ2-7; d_call: -; clone_size: -; v_call: TRBV12-3/TRBV12-4; cdr3_nt: TGTGCCAGCAGTCCAGGGTTGAACGAGCAGTACTTC; cdr3_aa: CASSPGLNEQYF
j_call: TRBJ2-1; d_call: TRBD1; clone_size: -; v_call: TRBV18; cdr3_nt: TGTGCCAGCTCAAGAACCGGGACAGGGGGTTTAGGCAATGAGCAGTTCTTC; cdr3_aa: CASSRTGTGGLGNEQFF
j_call: TRBJ2-7; d_call: -; clone_size: -; v_call: TRBV9; cdr3_nt: TGTGCCAGCAGCGTAGATCACTCCTACGAGCAGTACTTC; cdr3_aa: CASSVDHSYEQYF
j_call: TRBJ2-5; d_call: -; clone_size: -; v_call: TRBV19; cdr3_nt: TGTGCCAGTAGTCGTGGAGGGGAGACCCAGTACTTC; cdr3_aa: CASSRGGETQYF
j_call: TRBJ1-5; d_call: -; clone_size: -; v_call: TRBV11-2; cdr3_nt: TGTGCCAGCAGCTTAGTGGCAGGGGATAGCAATCAGCCCCAGCATTTT; cdr3_aa: CASSLVAGDSNQPQHF
j_call: TRBJ2-7; d_call: TRBD1; clone_size: -; v_call: TRBV29-1; cdr3_nt: TGCAGCGTTGAATCGGACAGGGGGTTCGAGCAGTACTTC; cdr3_aa: CSVESDRGFEQYF
j_call: TRBJ1-6; d_call: TRBD1; clone_size: -; v_call: TRBV13; cdr3_nt: TGTGCCAGCAGCTTAGGTACAGGGGGAAGTTCACCCCTCCACTTT; cdr3_aa: CASSLGTGGSSPLHF
j_call: TRBJ2-3; d_call: TRBD2; clone_size: -; v_call: TRBV5-4; cdr3_nt: TGTGCCAGCTTTAGCGGGAGCGGGGGCACAGATACGCAGTATTTT; cdr3_aa: CASFSGSGGTDTQYF
j_call: TRBJ2-1; d_call: -; clone_size: -; v_call: TRBV7-9; cdr3_nt: TGTGCCAGCAGCTCCGGGACTCCCATCTACAATGAGCAGTTCTTC; cdr3_aa: CASSSGTPIYNEQFF
j_call: TRBJ1-2; d_call: TRBD1; clone_size: -; v_call: TRBV4-1; cdr3_nt: TGCGCCAGCAGCCAAGCTGACAGGGATAACTATGGCTACACCTTC; cdr3_aa: CASSQADRDNYGYTF
j_call: TRBJ2-1; d_call: TRBD2; clone_size: -; v_call: TRBV3-1/TRBV3-2; cdr3_nt: TGTGCCAGCAGCCTAGGCGTTGCGGGAGCGTCCAATGAGCAGTTCTTC; cdr3_aa: CASSLGVAGASNEQFF
j_call: TRBJ1-5; d_call: TRBD1; clone_size: -; v_call: TRBV6-2/TRBV6-3; cdr3_nt: TGTGCCAGCAGTTACTCGGAGGGGGCGGGTCAGCCCCAGCATTTT; cdr3_aa: CASSYSEGAGQPQHF
j_call: TRBJ2-7; d_call: TRBD2; clone_size: once; v_call: TRBV7-9; cdr3_nt: TGTGCCAGCAGCCTTTACTATAGCGGGAGTACCGACGAGCAGTACTTC; cdr3_aa: CASSLYYSGSTDEQYF
j_call: TRBJ1-2; d_call: TRBD1; clone_size: -; v_call: TRBV6-1; cdr3_nt: TGTGCCAGCAGAACAGGACAGGTCGATGGCTACACCTTC; cdr3_aa: CASRTGQVDGYTF
j_call: TRBJ2-7; d_call: -; clone_size: -; v_call: TRBV6-1; cdr3_nt: TGTGCCAGCAGTGAAATGGGACACGCTATCTACGAGCAGTACTTC; cdr3_aa: CASSEMGHAIYEQYF
j_call: TRBJ1-5; d_call: -; clone_size: once; v_call: TRBV10-3; cdr3_nt: TGTGCCATCGCGAGTCGTGATCAGCCCCAGCATTTT; cdr3_aa: CAIASRDQPQHF
j_call: TRBJ1-2; d_call: TRBD1; clone_size: -; v_call: TRBV7-6; cdr3_nt: TGTGCCAGCAGCCCGCGCGACAGGGGTCCTGGCTACACCTTC; cdr3_aa: CASSPRDRGPGYTF
j_call: TRBJ1-2; d_call: -; clone_size: -; v_call: TRBV28; cdr3_nt: TGTGCCAGCAGACCCAATAGGATCAGGGTTAGGGCCTATGGCTACACCTTC; cdr3_aa: CASRPNRIRVRAYGYTF
j_call: TRBJ2-1; d_call: TRBD2; clone_size: -; v_call: TRBV7-3; cdr3_nt: TGTGCCAGCAGCCCACAGCTAGCGGGGTACAATGAGCAGTTCTTC; cdr3_aa: CASSPQLAGYNEQFF
j_call: TRBJ1-1; d_call: -; clone_size: -; v_call: TRBV5-1; cdr3_nt: TGCGCCAGCAGCCCGGGATTGGGCAGTTACACTGAAGCTTTCTTT; cdr3_aa: CASSPGLGSYTEAFF
j_call: TRBJ2-1; d_call: -; clone_size: -; v_call: TRBV4-2; cdr3_nt: TGTGCCAGCAGCCAAGATCGGGCCGCAGGGGAGTTCTTC; cdr3_aa: CASSQDRAAGEFF
j_call: TRBJ2-7; d_call: -; clone_size: -; v_call: TRBV30; cdr3_nt: TGTGCCTGGAGTCCAGGACTTCCCCTCTACGAGCAGTACTTC; cdr3_aa: CAWSPGLPLYEQYF